A single sample is the source of the 31 T cell receptor beta chains below, sequenced in a study of blood T cells in healthy people across ages. A second PCR of 7 to 11 cycles used a sample-barcoded 5' primer and a J-beta primer mix. TCRdb reprocessed the 5' RACE reads via MiXCR and lists one record per CDR3 protein. The table shows some 1.8 million distinct CDR3 sequences, with about 39% occurring only once. The sequencing sample was made of blood. Every receptor here comes from a human donor in good health.

The chain recombines TRBV6-6 with TRBJ1-6; D is undetermined. Trimming stripped 0 bases from V and 8 bases from J, with 14 bases between. Germline CDR1 and CDR2: MNHNY and SVGAGI (reference sequence). The CDR3 sequence is 16 residues long. This chain's CDR3 is CASSYSPRIEYSPLHF. The CDR3 DNA reads as TGTGCCAGCAGTTACTCTCCTAGGATAGAGTATTCACCCCTCCACTTT.

This clonotype was counted ten times or more. CDR3 coding DNA: TGCGCCAGCAGCCAAGAGTTTACGGTCAATGAGCAGTTCTTC. This sequence encodes CASSQEFTVNEQFF. J is TRBJ2-1 and V is TRBV4-1; D gene unclear. With 0 bases removed from V and 6 bases from J, the gap between germline ends came to 9 bases. The CDR3 has 14 amino acids. The germline CDR1 and CDR2 sequences are MGHRA and YSYEKL.

The sample holds a few counts of this clonotype. This rearrangement joins TRBV20-1 to TRBJ1-4, with 7 bases aligning to TRBD1. Germline trimming cut 4 bases from V and 7 bases from J; bases unmatched to any gene: 3. The CDR3 is 12 amino acids. Germline-derived CDR1 and CDR2 are DFQATT and SNEGSKA (reference sequence). CDR3 sequence reads: CSAIGGSEKLFF. As DNA, the CDR3 is TGCAGTGCTATAGGGGGCTCTGAAAAACTGTTTTTT.

This clonotype showed up just a few times. The V and J genes are TRBV29-1 and TRBJ2-5, with D perhaps TRBD1 (5 bases). This CDR3 is built from 14 residues. Looked up from germline, CDR1 is SQVTM and CDR2 is ANQGSEA. V was shortened by 3 bases and J by 2 bases, with 13 bases between the two germline ends. CDR3 region: CSVESRGWQETQYF. CDR3 bases: TGCAGCGTTGAGTCAAGGGGATGGCAAGAGACCCAGTACTTC.

This clonotype was seen a few times. The V and J genes are TRBV9 and TRBJ2-1, with no clear D. This CDR3 contains 13 residues. Per the germline V gene, CDR1 is SGDLS and CDR2 is YYNGEE. V lost 2 bases and J lost 5, with 8 bases in between. DNA of the CDR3: TGTGCCAGCAGCGTGGGCTGGAACAATGAGCAGTTCTTC. Its protein product is CASSVGWNNEQFF.

This chain connects TRBV5-1 to TRBJ1-2; no definite D call. V gave up 0 bases and J gave up 5 bases, with 8 bases separating them. The germline CDR1 and CDR2 sequences are SGHRS and YFSETQ. The CDR3 contains 13 residues. CDR3 sequence (DNA): TGCGCCAGCAGCTTGGCCCAGAGGTATGGCTACACCTTC. This gives the protein CASSLAQRYGYTF.

The chain couples TRBV7-2 to TRBJ2-5; possibly TRBD1 or TRBD2 for D (6 bases each). CDR3 length: 15 amino acids. In germline, CDR1 is SGHTA, CDR2 FQGNSA. V gave up 8 bases and J gave up 5 bases, with 21 bases separating them. CDR3 DNA: TGTGCCAGCCCACCTGGTGGGGGGCGGCAGGAGACCCAGTACTTC. This codes for CASPPGGGRQETQYF.

Points on this clonotype: A read error may produce the germline difference seen at one junction end. The CDR3 nucleotides are TGTGCCTGCAGTCACGGGAAGTTCTCCCTTGGCTACACCTTC. It specifies CACSHGKFSLGYTF. The V gene is TRBV6-2 or TRBV6-3, the J gene TRBJ1-2; no firm D call. This CDR3 region has 14 residues. Germline values: CDR1 MNHEY, CDR2 SVGEGT.

CDR3: CASRTGGNEQFF. The CDR3 bases are TGTGCCAGCAGGACAGGGGGCAATGAGCAGTTCTTC. The chain is built from TRBV27 and TRBJ2-1; 9 nucleotides match TRBD1. CDR1 is MNHEY and CDR2 is SMNVEV in the germline V gene (reference sequence). The trim removed 6 bases at V and 6 bases at J, leaving 0 bases unmatched. The CDR3 has 12 amino acids.

This clonotype was detected a few times. The chain carries TRBV4-3 and TRBJ2-1; 7 bases match TRBD1. Germline V lookup: CDR1 LGHNA, CDR2 YSLEER. The CDR3 runs to 18 residues. The V gene end was trimmed by 0 bases and the J gene end by 6 bases; junction bases not matched to a gene: 14. In DNA form, the CDR3 reads TGCGCCAGCAGCCAAGATATCCCCACGCAGACAGGGTTCAATGAGCAGTTCTTC. Protein: CASSQDIPTQTGFNEQFF.

V and J are TRBV2 and TRBJ2-7; D remains unclear. Germline loops: CDR1 SNHLY, CDR2 FYNNEI. This CDR3 has 15 residues. Deletions cut 8 bases from V and 4 bases from J, with 21 bases between. The CDR3 spells CASSIAKRVDYEQYF. CDR3 bases: TGTGCCAGCTCGATAGCTAAAAGGGTGGATTACGAGCAGTACTTC.

The chain combines TRBV5-1 with TRBJ2-4; tentative D call: TRBD1 (6 bases). V was cut by 2 bases and J by 1 base, with 16 bases left in between. The CDR3 covers 17 residues. Germline assignment: CDR1 SGHRS and CDR2 YFSETQ. CDR3 sequence: CASSLLSGAGAKNIQYF. CDR3 bases: TGCGCCAGCAGCTTACTATCAGGGGCTGGGGCCAAAAACATTCAGTACTTC.

This clonotype was counted between two and nine times. V and J are TRBV12-3 or TRBV12-4 and TRBJ2-7; D unclear. The ends were cut back, 4 bases at V and 10 bases at J, with 14 bases in the middle. The CDR3 runs to 12 residues. Here the CDR3 reads CASSSRFSTQYF. The CDR3 region has the DNA TGTGCCAGCAGTTCCCGGTTTAGTACCCAGTACTTC.

Remarks on this clonotype: An end of the junction does not agree with germline; a read error may underlie this. V and J are TRBV5-6 and TRBJ2-1; TRBD1 or TRBD2 may be the D gene (6 bases each). The germline V gene encodes CDR1 SGHDT and CDR2 YYEEEE. The CDR3 consists of 16 residues. The CDR3 DNA is TGTGCCAGCAGCTATATACAATCGGGGGCCCACAATGGGCAGTTCTTC. It translates to CASSYIQSGAHNGQFF.

In this sample, this clonotype turned up a few times. The V call is TRBV4-1, the J call TRBJ2-3, with a possible D match to TRBD1 (5 bases). Germline CDR1 reads MGHRA; CDR2 reads YSYEKL. Trimming cost V 2 bases and J 1 base, with 16 bases left between them. This CDR3 region has 17 residues. The CDR3 nucleotides read TGCGCCAGCAGCCAAAAACTGCTGGGGCCGGGCACAGATACGCAGTATTTT. Its translation is CASSQKLLGPGTDTQYF.

The chain combines TRBV4-3 with TRBJ1-3; 7 bases are shared with TRBD1. CDR1 is LGHNA and CDR2 is YSLEER in the germline V gene. CDR3 size: 15 residues. V lost 3 bases, J lost 2 bases, and 4 bases stayed unmatched. CDR3 sequence (DNA): TGCGCCAGCAGCCAGAGTACAGGGGCTGGAAACACCATATATTTT. Encoded protein: CASSQSTGAGNTIYF.

The table lists this clonotype with a few counts. The germline gene is not matched at one end of the junction; a read error may be the cause. The V gene is TRBV5-1, the J gene TRBJ2-6, with D perhaps TRBD1 (6 bases). The CDR3 has 18 amino acids. Germline V gives CDR1 SGHRS, CDR2 YFSETQ. CDR3 in DNA: TGCGCCAGCAGCTTGCTGCAGGGGAGTAATGCTGGGGCCGACGTCCTGACTTTC. It specifies CASSLLQGSNAGADVLTF.

The J gene is TRBJ1-1, the V gene TRBV29-1; D is unresolved. V dropped 6 bases and J dropped 3 bases, with 11 bases sitting between them. The CDR3 covers 12 residues. Germline V CDR1 and CDR2: SQVTM, ANQGSEA. The CDR3 region has the DNA TGCAGCGTAGCGAAGGAGGACACTGAAGCTTTCTTT. As protein: CSVAKEDTEAFF.

The rearrangement uses TRBV11-2 and TRBJ2-3; D is uncertain. The CDR3 contains 14 residues. Per the germline V gene, CDR1 is SGHAT and CDR2 is FQNNGV. V was trimmed by 0 bases and J by 4 bases, leaving 8 bases between them. The CDR3 DNA reads as TGTGCCAGCAGCTTAGATCCTCGAGCAGATACGCAGTATTTT. Translated: CASSLDPRADTQYF.

The chain uses TRBV20-1 and TRBJ1-2; 8 bases map to TRBD1. The CDR3 has 14 residues. Trimming cost V 6 bases and J 7 bases; bases outside gene matches: 13. Germline V gene data show CDR1 as DFQATT and CDR2 as SNEGSKA (reference sequence). The CDR3 sequence is CSAPTIDRGGGYTF. CDR3 DNA sequence: TGCAGTGCCCCAACCATAGACAGGGGCGGTGGCTACACCTTC.

This clonotype has more than one count but fewer than ten. The rearrangement joins TRBV13 to TRBJ2-4, with 8 bases lining up with TRBD1. The DNA end favors TRBJ2-7, so the J call may be wrong. CDR1 is PRHDT and CDR2 is FYEKMQ in the germline V gene (reference sequence). The CDR3 sequence is 15 residues long. The CDR3, as DNA: TGTGCCAGCAGCCTGCCATCGACAGGGGTCTACGAGCAGTACTTC. Protein: CASSLPSTGVYEQYF.

This clonotype was counted a few times. The CDR3 nucleotides are TGCGCCAGCAGCCAAGAAGCAGTGGGGTGGGAGACCCAGTACTTC. Translated, it gives CASSQEAVGWETQYF. The rearrangement links TRBV4-1 to TRBJ2-7, with D unresolved. The J call is uncertain, as TRBJ2-5 better fits the DNA end. The CDR3 runs to 15 residues. Germline CDR1 MGHRA, CDR2 YSYEKL.

This clonotype was observed a few times. The V call is TRBV2, the J call TRBJ2-7; D is uncertain. Germline V CDR1 and CDR2: SNHLY, FYNNEI. Trimming stripped 7 bases from V and 2 bases from J, with 12 bases between. This CDR3 is 13 amino acids long. The DNA of the CDR3 is TGTGCCAGCATGGCAGCAATTACCTACGAGCAGTACTTC. It encodes CASMAAITYEQYF. The complete variable domain, with remaining parts taken from reference TRBV2 and TRBJ2-7, reads EPEVTQTPSHQVTQMGQEVILRCVPISNHLYFYWYRQILGQKVEFLVSFYNNEISEKSEIFDDQFSVERPDGSNFTLKIRSTKLEDSAMYFCASMAAITYEQYFGPGTRLTVT.

CDR3 in amino acids: CAISEDSVETQYF. The CDR3 region has the DNA TGTGCCATCAGTGAAGACAGTGTAGAGACCCAGTACTTC. The V call is TRBV10-3, the J call TRBJ2-5; maybe TRBD1 (5 bases). The V end was cut by 3 bases, the J end by 4 bases, with 9 bases between. This CDR3 has 13 amino acids. The germline V gene has CDR1 ENHRY and CDR2 SYGVKD.

The chain combines TRBV12-3 or TRBV12-4 with TRBJ1-2; 11 bases fit TRBD1. Trimming cost V 10 bases and J 4 bases; bases outside gene matches: 5. The CDR3 loop spans 13 amino acids. CDR3 sequence reads: CAIGQGASYGYTF. CDR3 DNA sequence: TGTGCCATAGGACAGGGGGCTAGCTATGGCTACACCTTC.

This clonotype was counted between two and nine times. The chain recombines TRBV20-1 with TRBJ2-1, with D hard to call. Trimming removed 0 bases from V and 0 bases from J, with 12 bases in between. This CDR3 contains 16 residues. Germline V gene data show CDR1 as DFQATT and CDR2 as SNEGSKA (reference sequence). The CDR3, as DNA: TGCAGTGCTAGAGATTCGGGCTCACACTCCTACAATGAGCAGTTCTTC. Its protein is CSARDSGSHSYNEQFF.

Points on this clonotype: This may be a read error: a much more frequent sequence differs by one nucleotide. The chain links TRBV10-3 to TRBJ2-2; D not certain. V lost 0 bases, J lost 5 bases, and 10 bases lay in between. The CDR3 contains 15 residues. From germline, CDR1 is ENHRY and CDR2 SYGVKD. CDR3 sequence reads: CAISESVVSTGELFF. The CDR3 region has the DNA TGTGCCATCAGTGAGTCGGTCGTGAGTACCGGGGAGCTGTTTTTT.

In this sample, this clonotype turned up a few times. The chain has TRBV10-3 and TRBJ1-2; TRBD1 is a possible D gene (6 bases). The CDR3 runs 14 residues. CDR1 is ENHRY and CDR2 is SYGVKD in the germline V gene. Trimming cost V 7 bases and J 6 bases, with 18 bases left between them. This chain's CDR3 is CAINWAGDGHGYTF. The CDR3 coding sequence is TGTGCCATCAACTGGGCAGGGGACGGCCATGGCTACACCTTC.

The V call is TRBV6-5, the J call TRBJ1-2, with D possibly TRBD1 on 5 matching bases. CDR1 and CDR2 from the germline V gene are MNHEY and SVGAGI. V shed 2 bases and J shed 2 bases, with 9 bases lying between them. The CDR3 loop spans 14 amino acids. DNA of the CDR3: TGTGCCAGCAGTTACCGCCCAGGGAACTATGGCTACACCTTC. Amino acid sequence: CASSYRPGNYGYTF.

This clonotype was seen more than once but under ten times. One end of the junction varies from germline; a read error may be responsible. The V gene is TRBV9, the J gene TRBJ2-2, with D perhaps matching TRBD1 or TRBD2 (7 bases each). The germline V gene encodes CDR1 SGDLS and CDR2 YYNGEE. This CDR3 has 15 amino acids. CDR3 region: CASSATGTNTWELFF. The CDR3 region has the DNA TGTGCCAGCAGCGCGACAGGGACTAACACCTGGGAGCTGTTTTTT.

The CDR3: CATSDLGSGANVLTF. The CDR3, as DNA: TGTGCCACCAGTGATCTAGGTTCTGGGGCCAACGTCCTGACTTTC. The chain joins TRBV24-1 to TRBJ2-6; D gene unclear. V dropped 3 bases and J dropped 1 base, with 6 bases sitting between them. The CDR3 extends over 15 amino acids. Germline V lookup: CDR1 KGHDR, CDR2 SFDVKD.